This T cell receptor (beta chain) was recovered during a study of blood T cell repertoires in COVID-19. At the level of the study: Samples representing acute and convalescent COVID-19 were sourced from the United States, Italy and Spain. The analysed material was cDNA or gDNA that came from T cells, B-cell-depleted T cells, or PBMCs.

TCRdb's copy holds only in-frame clones and misses some; the assay was immunoSEQ multiplex PCR. Here the sample spans a few hundred thousand clones, 89% being singletons. CDR3 length equals 16 residues. Germline lookup yields CDR1 SGHTA and CDR2 FQGNSA. V dropped 5 bases and J dropped 1 base, with 16 bases sitting between them. This sequence was found in an older woman with acute or convalescent COVID-19. The V and J genes are TRBV7-2 and TRBJ2-3; D may be TRBD2 (5 bases). Source material: peripheral blood. The CDR3 coding sequence is TGTGCCAGCAGCCCTAGGACTGGCCGGGGCACAGATACGCAGTATTTT. This translates into CASSPRTGRGTDTQYF.